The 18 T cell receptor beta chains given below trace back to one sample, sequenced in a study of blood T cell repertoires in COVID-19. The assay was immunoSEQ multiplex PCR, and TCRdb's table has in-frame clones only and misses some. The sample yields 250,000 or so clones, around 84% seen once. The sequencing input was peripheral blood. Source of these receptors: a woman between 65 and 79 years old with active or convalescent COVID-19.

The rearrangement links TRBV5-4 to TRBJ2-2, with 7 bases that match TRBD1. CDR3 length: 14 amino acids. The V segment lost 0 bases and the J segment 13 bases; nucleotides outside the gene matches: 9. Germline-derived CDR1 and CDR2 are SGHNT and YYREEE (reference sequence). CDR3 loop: CASSLEPATGSLFF. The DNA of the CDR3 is TGTGCCAGCAGCTTGGAGCCGGCGACAGGGTCGCTGTTTTTT. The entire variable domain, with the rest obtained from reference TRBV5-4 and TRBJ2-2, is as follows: ETGVTQSPTHLIKTRGQQVTLRCSSQSGHNTVSWYQQALGQGPQFIFQYYREEENGRGNFPPRFSGLQFPNYSSELNVNALELDDSALYLCASSLEPATGSLFFGEGSRLTVL.

CDR3 DNA sequence: TGCAGTGCTAGGCCCCTCGGTGAAGCTTTCTTT. As protein: CSARPLGEAFF. The chain links TRBV20-1 to TRBJ1-1, with D uncertain. This CDR3 is built from 11 residues. Germline V gives CDR1 DFQATT, CDR2 SNEGSKA (reference sequence). V was pared by 3 bases and J by 7 bases, with 9 bases between.

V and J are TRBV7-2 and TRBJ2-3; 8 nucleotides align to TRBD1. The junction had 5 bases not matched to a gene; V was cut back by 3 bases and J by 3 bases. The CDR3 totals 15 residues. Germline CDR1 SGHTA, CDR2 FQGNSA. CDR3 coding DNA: TGTGCCAGCAGCTTGCAGGGGGCGCGAACAGATACGCAGTATTTT. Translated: CASSLQGARTDTQYF.

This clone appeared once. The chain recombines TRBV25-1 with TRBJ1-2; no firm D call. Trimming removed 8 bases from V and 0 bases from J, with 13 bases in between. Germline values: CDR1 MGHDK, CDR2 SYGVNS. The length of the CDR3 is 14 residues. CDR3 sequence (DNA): TGTGCCAGCCCGGTCGAATCGGCTAACTATGGCTACACCTTC. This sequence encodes CASPVESANYGYTF.

CDR3 amino acids: CASSPGGDYEQYF. In DNA form, the CDR3 reads TGTGCCAGCAGCCCCGGGGGGGACTACGAGCAGTACTTC. J is TRBJ2-7 and V is TRBV6-5, with 8 bases lining up with TRBD2. Germline CDR1 MNHEY, CDR2 SVGAGI. After removal of 6 bases from V and 3 bases from J, the junction contained 4 bases not matched to a gene. The CDR3 extends over 13 amino acids.

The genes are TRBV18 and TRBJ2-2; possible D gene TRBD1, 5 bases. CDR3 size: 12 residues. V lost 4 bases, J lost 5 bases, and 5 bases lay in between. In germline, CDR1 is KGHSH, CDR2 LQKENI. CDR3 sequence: CASSQGTGELFF. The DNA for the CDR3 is TGTGCCAGCTCACAGGGGACCGGGGAGCTGTTTTTT.

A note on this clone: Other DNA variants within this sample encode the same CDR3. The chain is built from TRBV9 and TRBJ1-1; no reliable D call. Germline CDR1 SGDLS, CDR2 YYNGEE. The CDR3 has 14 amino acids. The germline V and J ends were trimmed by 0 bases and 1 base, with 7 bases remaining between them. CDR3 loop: CASSVGPRNTEAFF. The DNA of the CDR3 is TGTGCCAGCAGCGTAGGCCCGAGGAACACTGAAGCTTTCTTT.

The CDR3 bases are TGTGCCAGCAGCACCAGGGGGTTGGCTTTCTTT. This sequence encodes CASSTRGLAFF. The chain uses TRBV11-2 and TRBJ1-1, with TRBD1 identical over 7 bases. After removal of 5 bases from V and 11 bases from J, the junction contained 5 bases not matched to a gene. The CDR3 covers 11 residues. CDR1 and CDR2 (germline): SGHAT, FQNNGV.

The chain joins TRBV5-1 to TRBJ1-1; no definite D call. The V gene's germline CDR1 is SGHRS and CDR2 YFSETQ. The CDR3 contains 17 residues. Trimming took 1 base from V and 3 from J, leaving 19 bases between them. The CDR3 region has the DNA TGCGCCAGCAGCTTGAGCCCATCAACAGCGGTAGACACTGAAGCTTTCTTT. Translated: CASSLSPSTAVDTEAFF.

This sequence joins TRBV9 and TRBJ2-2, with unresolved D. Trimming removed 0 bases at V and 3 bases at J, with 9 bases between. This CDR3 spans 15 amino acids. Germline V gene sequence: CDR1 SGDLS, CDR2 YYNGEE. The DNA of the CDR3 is TGTGCCAGCAGCGTAGCTGAGTCATACACCGGGGAGCTGTTTTTT. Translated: CASSVAESYTGELFF.

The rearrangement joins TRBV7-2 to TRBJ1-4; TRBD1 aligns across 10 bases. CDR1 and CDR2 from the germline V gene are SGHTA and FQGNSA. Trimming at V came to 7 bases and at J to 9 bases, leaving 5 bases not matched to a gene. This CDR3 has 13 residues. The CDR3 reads CASILDRGQKLFF. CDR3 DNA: TGTGCCAGCATCCTAGACAGGGGGCAAAAACTGTTTTTT.

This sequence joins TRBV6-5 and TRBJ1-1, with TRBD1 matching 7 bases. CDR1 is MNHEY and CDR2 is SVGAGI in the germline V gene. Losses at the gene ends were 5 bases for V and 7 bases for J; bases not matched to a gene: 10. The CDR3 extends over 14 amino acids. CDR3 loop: CASSKLDRDNEAFF. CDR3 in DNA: TGTGCCAGCAGTAAGTTAGACAGGGACAATGAAGCTTTCTTT.

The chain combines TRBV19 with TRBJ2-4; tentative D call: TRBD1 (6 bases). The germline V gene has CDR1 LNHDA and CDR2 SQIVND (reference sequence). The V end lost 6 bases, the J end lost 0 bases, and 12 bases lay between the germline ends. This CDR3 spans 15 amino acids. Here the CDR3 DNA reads TGTGCCAGTAGCCCACAGGGCTCAGCCAAAAACATTCAGTACTTC. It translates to CASSPQGSAKNIQYF.

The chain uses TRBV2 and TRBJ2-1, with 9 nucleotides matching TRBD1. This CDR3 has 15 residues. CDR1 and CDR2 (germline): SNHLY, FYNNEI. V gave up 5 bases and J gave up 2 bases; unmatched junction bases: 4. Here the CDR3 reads CASSPTGGPYNEQFF. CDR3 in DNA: TGTGCCAGCAGTCCGACAGGGGGTCCCTACAATGAGCAGTTCTTC.

The chain's CDR3 is CASGGMNTEAFF. Here the CDR3 DNA reads TGTGCCTCAGGGGGTATGAACACTGAAGCTTTCTTT. The chain is built from TRBV6-5 and TRBJ1-1; TRBD1 aligns across 7 bases. The CDR3 covers 12 residues. CDR1 is MNHEY, CDR2 SVGAGI, per germline. The V and J ends lost 11 bases and 0 bases, in that order; junction bases with no gene match: 3.

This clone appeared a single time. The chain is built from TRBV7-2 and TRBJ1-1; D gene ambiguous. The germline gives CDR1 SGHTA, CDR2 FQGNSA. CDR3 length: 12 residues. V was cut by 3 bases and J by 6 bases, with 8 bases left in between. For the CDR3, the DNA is TGTGCCAGCAGCTTCTCCCCCTCTGAAGCTTTCTTT. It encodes CASSFSPSEAFF.

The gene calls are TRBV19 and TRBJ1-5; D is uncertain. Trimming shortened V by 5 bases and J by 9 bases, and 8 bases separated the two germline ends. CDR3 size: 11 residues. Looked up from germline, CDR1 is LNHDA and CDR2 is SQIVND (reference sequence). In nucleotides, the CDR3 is TGTGCCAGTAGTTCCCGAGGGCCCCAGCATTTT. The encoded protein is CASSSRGPQHF.

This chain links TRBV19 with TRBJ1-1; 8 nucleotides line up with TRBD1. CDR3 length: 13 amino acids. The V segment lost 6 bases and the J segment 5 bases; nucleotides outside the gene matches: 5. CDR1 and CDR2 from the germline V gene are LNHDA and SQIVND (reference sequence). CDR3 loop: CASSSQGATEAFF. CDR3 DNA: TGTGCCAGTAGCTCTCAGGGGGCAACTGAAGCTTTCTTT.